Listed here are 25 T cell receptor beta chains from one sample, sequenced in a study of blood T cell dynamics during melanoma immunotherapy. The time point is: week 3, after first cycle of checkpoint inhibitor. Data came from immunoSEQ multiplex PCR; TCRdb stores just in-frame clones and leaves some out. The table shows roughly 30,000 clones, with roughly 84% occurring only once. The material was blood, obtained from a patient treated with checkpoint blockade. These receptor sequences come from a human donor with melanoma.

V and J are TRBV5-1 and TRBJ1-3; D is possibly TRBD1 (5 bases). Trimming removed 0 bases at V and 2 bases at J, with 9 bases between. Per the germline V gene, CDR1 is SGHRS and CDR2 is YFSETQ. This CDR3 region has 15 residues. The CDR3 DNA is TGCGCCAGCAGCTTGGTGGCAGGGCCTGGAAACACCATATATTTT. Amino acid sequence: CASSLVAGPGNTIYF.

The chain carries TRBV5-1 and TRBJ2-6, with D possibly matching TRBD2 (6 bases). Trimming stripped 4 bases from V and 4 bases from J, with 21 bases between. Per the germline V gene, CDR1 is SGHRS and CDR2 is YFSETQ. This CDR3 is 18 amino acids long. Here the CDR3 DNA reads TGCGCCAGCAGCAGGAGGGGCGAAGGGATCGCCGGGGCCAACGTCCTGACTTTC. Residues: CASSRRGEGIAGANVLTF.

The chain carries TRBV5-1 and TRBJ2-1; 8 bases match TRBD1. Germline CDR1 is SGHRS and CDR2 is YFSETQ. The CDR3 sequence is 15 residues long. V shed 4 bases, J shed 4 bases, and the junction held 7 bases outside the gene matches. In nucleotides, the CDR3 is TGCGCCAGCAGCCCGACCGGGACAGGTTACAATGAGCAGTTCTTC. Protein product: CASSPTGTGYNEQFF.

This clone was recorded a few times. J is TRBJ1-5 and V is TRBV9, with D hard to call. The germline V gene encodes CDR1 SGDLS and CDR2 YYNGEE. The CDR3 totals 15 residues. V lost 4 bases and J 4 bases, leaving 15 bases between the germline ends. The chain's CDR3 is CASSPSLGGNQPQHF. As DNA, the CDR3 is TGTGCCAGCAGCCCTAGCCTGGGCGGGAATCAGCCCCAGCATTTT.

The CDR3 coding sequence is TGTGCCAGCAGTTACGGCAGGGGGCGTTTACGAGAAAAACTGTTTTTT. This codes for CASSYGRGRLREKLFF. This chain connects TRBV6-6 to TRBJ1-4; 8 nucleotides align to TRBD1. V shed 2 bases and J 8 bases; nucleotides not matched to a gene: 10. Per the germline V gene, CDR1 is MNHNY and CDR2 is SVGAGI (reference sequence). The CDR3 has 16 residues.

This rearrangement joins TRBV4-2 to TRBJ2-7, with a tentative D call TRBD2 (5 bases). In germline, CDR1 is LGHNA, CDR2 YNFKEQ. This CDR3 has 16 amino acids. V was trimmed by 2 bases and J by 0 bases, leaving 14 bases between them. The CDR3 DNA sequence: TGTGCCAGCAGCCAATCACCGGGGTCTAGCTCCTACGAGCAGTACTTC. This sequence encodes CASSQSPGSSSYEQYF.

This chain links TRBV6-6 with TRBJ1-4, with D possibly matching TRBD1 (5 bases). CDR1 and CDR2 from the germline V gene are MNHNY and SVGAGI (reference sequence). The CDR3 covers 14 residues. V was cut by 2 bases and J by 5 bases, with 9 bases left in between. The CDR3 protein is CASSYRGMNEKLFF. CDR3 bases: TGTGCCAGCAGTTACAGGGGCATGAATGAAAAACTGTTTTTT.

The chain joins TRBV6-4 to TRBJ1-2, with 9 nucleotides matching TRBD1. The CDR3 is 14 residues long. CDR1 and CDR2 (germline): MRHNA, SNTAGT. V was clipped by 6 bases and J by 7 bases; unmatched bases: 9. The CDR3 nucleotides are TGTGCCAGCAGATTACAGGGGGCGGATGGTGGCTACACCTTC. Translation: CASRLQGADGGYTF.

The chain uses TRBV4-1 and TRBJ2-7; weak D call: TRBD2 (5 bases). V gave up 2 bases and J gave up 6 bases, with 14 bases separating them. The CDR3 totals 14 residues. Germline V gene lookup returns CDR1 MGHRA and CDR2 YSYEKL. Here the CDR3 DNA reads TGCGCCAGCAGCCAATTAGAGGGTACCGTCGAGCAGTACTTC. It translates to CASSQLEGTVEQYF.

The CDR3 DNA sequence: TGCGCCAGCAGCCCTAGCGGTAACTACGAGCAGTACTTC. Translation: CASSPSGNYEQYF. The rearrangement links TRBV5-1 to TRBJ2-7; 7 bases agree with TRBD2. CDR1 and CDR2 (germline): SGHRS, YFSETQ. The J segment lost 3 bases and the V segment lost 4 bases, leaving 4 bases of the junction unmatched. CDR3 size: 13 residues. The full variable domain, completed using reference TRBV5-1 and TRBJ2-7, is KAGVTQTPRYLIKTRGQQVTLSCSPISGHRSVSWYQQTPGQGLQFLFEYFSETQRNKGNFPGRFSGRQFSNSRSEMNVSTLELGDSALYLCASSPSGNYEQYFGPGTRLTVT.

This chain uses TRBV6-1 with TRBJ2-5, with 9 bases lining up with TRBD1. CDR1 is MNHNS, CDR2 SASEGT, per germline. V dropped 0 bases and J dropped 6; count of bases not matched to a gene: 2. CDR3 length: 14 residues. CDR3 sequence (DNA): TGTGCCAGCAGTGAAGCTGGGACAGGGCAGACCCAGTACTTC. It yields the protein CASSEAGTGQTQYF.

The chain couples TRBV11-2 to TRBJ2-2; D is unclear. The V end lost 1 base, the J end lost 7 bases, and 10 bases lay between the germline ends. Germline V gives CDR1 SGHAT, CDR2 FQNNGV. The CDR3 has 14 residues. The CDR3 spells CASSLGEGHGELFF. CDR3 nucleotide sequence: TGTGCCAGCAGCTTAGGGGAAGGGCACGGGGAGCTGTTTTTT.

The CDR3 DNA sequence: TGTGCCAGCATAGACAGGGGGGCTGAAGCTTTCTTT. Translation gives CASIDRGAEAFF. V gene TRBV2 combines with J gene TRBJ1-1, with 9 bases fitting TRBD1. V trimming: 7 bases; J trimming: 6 bases; junction bases outside the gene matches: 3. CDR1 is SNHLY, CDR2 FYNNEI, per germline. The CDR3 extends over 12 amino acids. The full variable domain, with the rest looked up from reference TRBV2 and TRBJ1-1, is EPEVTQTPSHQVTQMGQEVILRCVPISNHLYFYWYRQILGQKVEFLVSFYNNEISEKSEIFDDQFSVERPDGSNFTLKIRSTKLEDSAMYFCASIDRGAEAFFGQGTRLTVV.

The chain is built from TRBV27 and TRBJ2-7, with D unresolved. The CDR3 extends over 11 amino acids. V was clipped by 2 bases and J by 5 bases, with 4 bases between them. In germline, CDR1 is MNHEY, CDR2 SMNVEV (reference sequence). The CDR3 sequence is CASSLKDEQYF. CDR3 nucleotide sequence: TGTGCCAGCAGTTTAAAGGACGAGCAGTACTTC.

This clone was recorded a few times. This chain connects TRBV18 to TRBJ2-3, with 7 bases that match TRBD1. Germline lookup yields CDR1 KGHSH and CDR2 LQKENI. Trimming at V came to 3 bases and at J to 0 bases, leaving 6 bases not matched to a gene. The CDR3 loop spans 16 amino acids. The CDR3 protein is CASSPQGTVSTDTQYF. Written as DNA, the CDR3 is TGTGCCAGCTCACCCCAAGGGACAGTCAGCACAGATACGCAGTATTTT.

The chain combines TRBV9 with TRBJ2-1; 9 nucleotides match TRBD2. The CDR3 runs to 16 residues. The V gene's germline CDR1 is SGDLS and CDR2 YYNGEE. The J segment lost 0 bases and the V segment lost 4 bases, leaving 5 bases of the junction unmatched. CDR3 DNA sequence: TGTGCCAGCAGCTCAAGCGGGGGGAGCTCCTACAATGAGCAGTTCTTC. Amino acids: CASSSSGGSSYNEQFF.

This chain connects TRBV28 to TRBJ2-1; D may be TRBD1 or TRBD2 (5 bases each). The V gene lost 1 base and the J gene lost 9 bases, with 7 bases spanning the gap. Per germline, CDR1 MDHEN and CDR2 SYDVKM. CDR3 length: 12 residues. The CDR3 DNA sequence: TGTGCCAGCAGTTTATACGGGGCTGAGCAGTTCTTC. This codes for CASSLYGAEQFF.

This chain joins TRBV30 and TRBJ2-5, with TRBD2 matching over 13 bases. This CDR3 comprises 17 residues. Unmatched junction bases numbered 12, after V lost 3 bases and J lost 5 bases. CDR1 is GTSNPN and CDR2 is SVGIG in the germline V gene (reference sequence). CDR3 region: CAWSTGLAGMGRETQYF. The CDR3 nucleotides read TGTGCCTGGAGCACGGGACTAGCGGGGATGGGCCGGGAGACCCAGTACTTC.

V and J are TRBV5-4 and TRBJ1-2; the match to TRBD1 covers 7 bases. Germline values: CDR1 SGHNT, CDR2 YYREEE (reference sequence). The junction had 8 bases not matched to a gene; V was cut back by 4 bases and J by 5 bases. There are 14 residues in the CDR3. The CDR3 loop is CASSRGQERYGYTF. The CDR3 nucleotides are TGTGCCAGCAGCCGAGGACAGGAGAGATATGGCTACACCTTC.

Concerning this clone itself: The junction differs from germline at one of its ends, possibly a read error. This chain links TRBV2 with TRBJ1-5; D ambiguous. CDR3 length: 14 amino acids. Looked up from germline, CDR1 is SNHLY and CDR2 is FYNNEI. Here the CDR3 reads CASSEGSVNQPQHF. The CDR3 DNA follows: TGTGCCAGCAGCGAAGGTAGTGTCAATCAGCCCCAGCATTTT.

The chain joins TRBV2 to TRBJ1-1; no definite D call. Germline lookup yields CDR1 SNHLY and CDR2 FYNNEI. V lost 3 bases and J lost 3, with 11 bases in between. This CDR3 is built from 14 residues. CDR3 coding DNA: TGTGCCAGCAGTGACCGGGATCCGGACACTGAAGCTTTCTTT. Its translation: CASSDRDPDTEAFF.

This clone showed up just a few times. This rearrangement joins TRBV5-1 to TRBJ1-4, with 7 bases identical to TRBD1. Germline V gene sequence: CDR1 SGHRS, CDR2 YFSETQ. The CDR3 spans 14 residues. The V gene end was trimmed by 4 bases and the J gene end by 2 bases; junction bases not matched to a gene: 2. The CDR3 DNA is TGCGCCAGCAGCACGGGACAGACTAATGAAAAACTGTTTTTT. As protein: CASSTGQTNEKLFF.

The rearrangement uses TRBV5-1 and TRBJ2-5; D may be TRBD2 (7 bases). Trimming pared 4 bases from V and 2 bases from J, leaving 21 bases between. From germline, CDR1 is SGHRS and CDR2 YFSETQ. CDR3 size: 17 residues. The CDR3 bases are TGCGCCAGCAGCGCCGGGGGGACATACGCCGGTCAAGAGACCCAGTACTTC. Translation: CASSAGGTYAGQETQYF.

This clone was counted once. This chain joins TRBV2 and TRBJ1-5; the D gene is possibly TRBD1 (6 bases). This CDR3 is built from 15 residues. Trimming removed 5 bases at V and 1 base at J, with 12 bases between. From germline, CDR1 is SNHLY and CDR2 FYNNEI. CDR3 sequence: CASSPQGRSNQPQHF. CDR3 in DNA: TGTGCCAGCAGTCCTCAGGGGAGGAGCAATCAGCCCCAGCATTTT.

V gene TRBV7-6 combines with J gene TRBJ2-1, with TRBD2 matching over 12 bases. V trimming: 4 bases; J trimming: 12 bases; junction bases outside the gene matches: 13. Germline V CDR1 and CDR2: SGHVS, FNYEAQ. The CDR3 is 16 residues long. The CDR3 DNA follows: TGTGCCAGCAGCTCAACCCGGACTAGCGGGGCGAGGGGGCAGTTCTTC. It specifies CASSSTRTSGARGQFF.